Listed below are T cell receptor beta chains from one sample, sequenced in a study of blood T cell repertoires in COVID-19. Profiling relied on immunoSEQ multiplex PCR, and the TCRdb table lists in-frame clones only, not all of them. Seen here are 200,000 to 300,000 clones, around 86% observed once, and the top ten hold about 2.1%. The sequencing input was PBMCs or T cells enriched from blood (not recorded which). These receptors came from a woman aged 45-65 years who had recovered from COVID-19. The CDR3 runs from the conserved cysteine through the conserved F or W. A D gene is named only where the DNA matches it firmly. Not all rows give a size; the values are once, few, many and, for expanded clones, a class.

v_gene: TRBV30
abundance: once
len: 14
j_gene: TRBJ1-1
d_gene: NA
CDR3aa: CAWSVSEGYTEAFF
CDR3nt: TGTGCCTGGAGTGTTTCTGAGGGTTACACTGAAGCTTTCTTT

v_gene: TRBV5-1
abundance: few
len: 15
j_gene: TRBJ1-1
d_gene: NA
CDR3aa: CASSPPGIRNTEAFF
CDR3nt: TGCGCCAGCAGCCCACCGGGAATCAGGAACACTGAAGCTTTCTTT

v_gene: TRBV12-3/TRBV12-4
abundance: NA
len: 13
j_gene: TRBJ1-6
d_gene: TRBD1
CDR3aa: CATRDRPNSPLHF
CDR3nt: TGTGCCACTCGGGACAGACCTAATTCACCCCTCCACTTT

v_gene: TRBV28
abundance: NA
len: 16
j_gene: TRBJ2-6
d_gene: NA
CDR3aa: CASSFFLAPGANVLTF
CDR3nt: TGTGCCAGCAGTTTTTTTTTAGCCCCTGGGGCCAACGTCCTGACTTTC

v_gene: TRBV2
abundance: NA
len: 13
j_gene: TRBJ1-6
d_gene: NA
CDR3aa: CASSEAERAPLHF
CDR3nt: TGTGCCAGCAGTGAAGCCGAAAGAGCACCCCTCCACTTT

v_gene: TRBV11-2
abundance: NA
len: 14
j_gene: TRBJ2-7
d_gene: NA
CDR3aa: CASSLIPRGYEQYF
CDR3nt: TGTGCCAGCAGCTTGATACCGAGGGGGTACGAGCAGTACTTC

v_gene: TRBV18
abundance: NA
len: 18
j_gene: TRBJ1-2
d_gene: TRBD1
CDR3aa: CASSQDNIPGPTGVGYTF
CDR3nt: TGTGCCAGCTCACAGGACAACATACCGGGACCTACAGGGGTAGGCTACACCTTC

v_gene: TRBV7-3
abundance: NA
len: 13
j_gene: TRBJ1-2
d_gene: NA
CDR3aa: CASSPGGIYGYTF
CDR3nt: TGTGCCAGCAGCCCCGGGGGGATTTATGGCTACACCTTC

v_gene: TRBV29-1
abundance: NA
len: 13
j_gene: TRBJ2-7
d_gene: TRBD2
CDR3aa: CSVSTSHTYEQYF
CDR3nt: TGCAGCGTTTCGACTAGCCATACCTACGAGCAGTACTTC

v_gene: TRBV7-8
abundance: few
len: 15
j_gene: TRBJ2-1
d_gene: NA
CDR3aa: CASSLALSSYNEQFF
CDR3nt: TGTGCCAGCAGCTTAGCGCTTAGTAGCTACAATGAGCAGTTCTTC

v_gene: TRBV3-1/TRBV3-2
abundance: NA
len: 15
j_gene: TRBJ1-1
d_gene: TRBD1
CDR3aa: CASSRAGTGGTEAFF
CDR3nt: TGTGCCAGCAGCCGAGCCGGGACAGGGGGCACTGAAGCTTTCTTT

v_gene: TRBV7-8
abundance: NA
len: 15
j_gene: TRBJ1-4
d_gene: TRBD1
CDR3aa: CASSPRGVTNEKLFF
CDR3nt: TGTGCCAGCAGCCCCAGGGGGGTTACTAATGAAAAACTGTTTTTT

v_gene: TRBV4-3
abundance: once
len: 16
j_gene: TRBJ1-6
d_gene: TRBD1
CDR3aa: CASSQELQGAGSPLHF
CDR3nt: TGCGCCAGCAGCCAAGAACTACAGGGGGCCGGTTCACCCCTCCACTTT

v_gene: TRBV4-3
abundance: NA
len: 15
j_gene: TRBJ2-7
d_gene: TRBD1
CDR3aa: CASSQDRDSSYEQYF
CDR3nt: TGCGCCAGCAGCCAAGATCGGGACAGCTCCTACGAGCAGTACTTC

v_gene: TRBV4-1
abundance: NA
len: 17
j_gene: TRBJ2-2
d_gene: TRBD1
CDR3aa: CASSQQPGQTNTGELFF
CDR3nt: TGCGCCAGCAGCCAGCAACCGGGACAGACGAACACCGGGGAGCTGTTTTTT

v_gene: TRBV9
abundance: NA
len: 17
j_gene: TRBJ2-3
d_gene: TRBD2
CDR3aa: CASSVEPSGGAPDTQYF
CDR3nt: TGTGCCAGCAGCGTAGAGCCTAGCGGGGGGGCACCAGATACGCAGTATTTT

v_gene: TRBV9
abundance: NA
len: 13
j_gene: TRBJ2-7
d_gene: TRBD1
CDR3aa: CASSGGGPYEQYF
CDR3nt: TGTGCCAGCAGCGGAGGGGGCCCCTACGAGCAGTACTTC

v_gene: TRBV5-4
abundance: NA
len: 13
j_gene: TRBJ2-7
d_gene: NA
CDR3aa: CASSFTGAYEQYF
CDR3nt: TGTGCCAGCAGCTTCACGGGGGCCTACGAGCAGTACTTC

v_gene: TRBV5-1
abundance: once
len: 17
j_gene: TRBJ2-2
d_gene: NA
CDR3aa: CTSSWTGALRNTGELFF
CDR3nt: TGCACCAGCAGCTGGACTGGTGCTTTAAGAAACACCGGGGAGCTGTTTTTT

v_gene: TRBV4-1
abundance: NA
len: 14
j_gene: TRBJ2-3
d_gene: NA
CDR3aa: CASSQDGGADTQYF
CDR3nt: TGCGCCAGCAGCCAAGACGGGGGAGCAGATACGCAGTATTTT

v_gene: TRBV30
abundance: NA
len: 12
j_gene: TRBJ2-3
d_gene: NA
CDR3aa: CAWSSPADTQYF
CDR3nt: TGTGCCTGGAGTTCCCCCGCGGATACGCAGTATTTT

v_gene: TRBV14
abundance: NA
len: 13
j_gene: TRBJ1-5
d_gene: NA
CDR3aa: CASSPGGNQPQHF
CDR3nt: TGTGCCAGCAGCCCCGGGGGAAATCAGCCCCAGCATTTT

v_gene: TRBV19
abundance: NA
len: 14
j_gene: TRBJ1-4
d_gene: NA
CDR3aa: CASRQTVTNEKLFF
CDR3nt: TGTGCCAGTAGGCAGACAGTAACTAATGAAAAACTGTTTTTT

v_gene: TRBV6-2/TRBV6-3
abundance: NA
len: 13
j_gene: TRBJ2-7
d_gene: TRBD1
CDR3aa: CASSNGQGGEQYF
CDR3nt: TGTGCCAGCAGTAATGGACAGGGGGGCGAGCAGTACTTC